The entry that follows covers one TCR beta chain sequence. Its antigen is not identified. This record comes from a study of vaccination effects on CD4 cells after COVID-19. General study findings and limits: Sampling in the study covered few convalescent patients and included no early post-infection timepoints.

Viral peptide pools were used in the ViraFEST assay to expand antigen-specific CD4+ T cells, and sequencing came afterward. When 10 to 11 days of culture had elapsed, CD4+ T cells were isolated. Among the vaccine recipients, none had a prior SARS-CoV-2 infection, and nucleocapsid antibodies were negative. Each culture well received around 2 million PBMC. These cells were then cultured in IMDM with about 10 IU/ml IL-2 and 7.5 to 10 ug/ml peptides. Half the medium was swapped for IL-2 medium on days 3 and 7. TCRdb keeps only in-frame clones here, not all; method: immunoSEQ multiplex PCR. Among more than 40,000 clones listed, roughly four fifths were seen once. The germline V and J ends were trimmed by 1 base and 0 bases, with 4 bases remaining between them. The length of the CDR3 is 15 residues. Per germline, CDR1 SGHTA and CDR2 FQGNSA.

The receptor's source is a human donor who received a COVID-19 vaccine. Source: CD4+ T cells from PBMCs cultured with SARS-CoV-2 spike peptides, taken before COVID-19 vaccination. This chain links TRBV7-2 with TRBJ2-6; D unresolved. CDR3 nucleotides: TGTGCCAGCAGCTTAGGAGTCTCTGGGGCCAACGTCCTGACTTTC. This translates into CASSLGVSGANVLTF.